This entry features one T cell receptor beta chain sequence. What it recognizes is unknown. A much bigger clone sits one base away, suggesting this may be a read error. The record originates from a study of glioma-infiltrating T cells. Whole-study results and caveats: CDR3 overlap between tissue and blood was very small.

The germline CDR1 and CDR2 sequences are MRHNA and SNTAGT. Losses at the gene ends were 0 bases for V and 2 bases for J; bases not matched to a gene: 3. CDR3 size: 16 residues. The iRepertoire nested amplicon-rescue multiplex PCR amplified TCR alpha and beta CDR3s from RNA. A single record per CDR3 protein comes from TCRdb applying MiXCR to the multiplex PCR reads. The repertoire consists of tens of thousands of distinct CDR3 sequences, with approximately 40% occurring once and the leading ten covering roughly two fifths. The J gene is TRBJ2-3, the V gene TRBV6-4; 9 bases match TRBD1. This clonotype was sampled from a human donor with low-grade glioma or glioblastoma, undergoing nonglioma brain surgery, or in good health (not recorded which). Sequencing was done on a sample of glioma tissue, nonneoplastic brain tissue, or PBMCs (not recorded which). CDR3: CASSDSGQGITDTQYF. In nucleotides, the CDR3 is TGTGCCAGCAGTGACTCGGGACAGGGCATCACAGATACGCAGTATTTT.